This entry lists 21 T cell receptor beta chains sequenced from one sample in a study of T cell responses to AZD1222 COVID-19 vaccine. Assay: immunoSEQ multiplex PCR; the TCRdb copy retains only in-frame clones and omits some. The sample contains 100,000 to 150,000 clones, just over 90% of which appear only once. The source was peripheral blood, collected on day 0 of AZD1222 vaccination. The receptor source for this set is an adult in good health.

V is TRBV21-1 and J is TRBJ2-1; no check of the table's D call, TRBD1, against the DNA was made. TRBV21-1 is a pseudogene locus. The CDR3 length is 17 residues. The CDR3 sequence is CASSKALWDRGPNEQFF. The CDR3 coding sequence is TGTGCCAGCAGCAAAGCGCTTTGGGACAGGGGGCCCAATGAGCAGTTCTTC.

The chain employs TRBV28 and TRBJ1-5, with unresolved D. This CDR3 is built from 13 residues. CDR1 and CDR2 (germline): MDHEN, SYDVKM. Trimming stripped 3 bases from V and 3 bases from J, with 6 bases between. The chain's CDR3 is CASSLVLNQPQHF. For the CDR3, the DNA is TGTGCCAGCAGTTTGGTCCTCAATCAGCCCCAGCATTTT.

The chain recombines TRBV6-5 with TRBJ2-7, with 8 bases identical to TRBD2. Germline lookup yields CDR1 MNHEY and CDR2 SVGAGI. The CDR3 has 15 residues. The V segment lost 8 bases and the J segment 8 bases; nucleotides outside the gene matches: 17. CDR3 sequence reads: CASDRDVRGSGKQYF. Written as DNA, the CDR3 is TGTGCCAGCGATCGGGACGTTCGGGGTAGCGGGAAGCAGTACTTC.

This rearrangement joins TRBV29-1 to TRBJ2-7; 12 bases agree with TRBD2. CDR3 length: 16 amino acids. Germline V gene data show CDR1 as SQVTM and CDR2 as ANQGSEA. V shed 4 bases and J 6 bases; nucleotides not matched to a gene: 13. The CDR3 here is CSVALAGGGFKSEQYF. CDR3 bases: TGCAGCGTTGCGCTAGCGGGGGGGGGTTTTAAGAGCGAGCAGTACTTC.

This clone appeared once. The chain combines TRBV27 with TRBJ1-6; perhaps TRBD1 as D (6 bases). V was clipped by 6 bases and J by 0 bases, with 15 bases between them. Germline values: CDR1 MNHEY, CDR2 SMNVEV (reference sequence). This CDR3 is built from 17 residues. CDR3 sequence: CASSSTRDNSYNSPLHF. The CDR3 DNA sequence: TGTGCCAGCAGCTCAACTCGGGACAACTCCTATAATTCACCCCTCCACTTT.

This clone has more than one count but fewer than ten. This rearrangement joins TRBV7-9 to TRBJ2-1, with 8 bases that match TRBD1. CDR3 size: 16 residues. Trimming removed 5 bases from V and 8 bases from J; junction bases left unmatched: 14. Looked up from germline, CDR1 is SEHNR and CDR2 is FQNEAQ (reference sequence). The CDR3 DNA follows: TGTGCCAGCAGCCACGACGACAGGGGAGATTATCATGAGCAGTTCTTC. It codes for CASSHDDRGDYHEQFF.

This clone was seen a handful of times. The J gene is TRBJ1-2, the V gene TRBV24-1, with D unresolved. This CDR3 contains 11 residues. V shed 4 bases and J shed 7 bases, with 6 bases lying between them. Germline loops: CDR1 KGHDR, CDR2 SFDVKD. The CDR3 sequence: CATSDPRGYTF. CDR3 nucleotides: TGTGCCACCAGTGACCCACGTGGCTACACCTTC.

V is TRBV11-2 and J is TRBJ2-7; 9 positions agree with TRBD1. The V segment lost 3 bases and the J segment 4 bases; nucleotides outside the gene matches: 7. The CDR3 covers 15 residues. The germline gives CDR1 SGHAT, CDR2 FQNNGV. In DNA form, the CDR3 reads TGTGCCAGCAGCTTTCCCGGGACAGGGATGTACGAGCAGTACTTC. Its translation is CASSFPGTGMYEQYF.

CDR3: CASSAQGTGELFF. CDR3 bases: TGTGCCAGTAGTGCACAGGGCACCGGGGAGCTGTTTTTT. This chain joins TRBV19 and TRBJ2-2; the D gene is possibly TRBD1 (6 bases). The CDR3 runs 13 residues. The V gene lost 5 bases and the J gene lost 4 bases, with 8 bases spanning the gap. Per germline, CDR1 LNHDA and CDR2 SQIVND (reference sequence).

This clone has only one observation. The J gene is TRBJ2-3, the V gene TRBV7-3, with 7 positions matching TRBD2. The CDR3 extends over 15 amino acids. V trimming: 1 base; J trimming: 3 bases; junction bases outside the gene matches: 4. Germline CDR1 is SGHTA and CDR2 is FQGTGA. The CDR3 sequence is CASSLMQGGTDTQYF. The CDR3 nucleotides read TGTGCCAGCAGCTTAATGCAGGGAGGGACAGATACGCAGTATTTT.

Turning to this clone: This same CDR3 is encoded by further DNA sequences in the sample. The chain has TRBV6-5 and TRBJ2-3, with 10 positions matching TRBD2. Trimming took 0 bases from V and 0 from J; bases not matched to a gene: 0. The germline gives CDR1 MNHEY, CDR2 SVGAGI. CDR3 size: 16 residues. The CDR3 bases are TGTGCCAGCAGTTACTCGGGACTAGCGAGCACAGATACGCAGTATTTT. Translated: CASSYSGLASTDTQYF.

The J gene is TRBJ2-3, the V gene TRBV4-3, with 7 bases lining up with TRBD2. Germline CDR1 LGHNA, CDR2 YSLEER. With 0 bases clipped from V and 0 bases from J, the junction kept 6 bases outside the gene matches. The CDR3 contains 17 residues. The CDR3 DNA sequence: TGCGCCAGCAGCCAAGAGGGAGCGGGGACTAGCACAGATACGCAGTATTTT. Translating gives CASSQEGAGTSTDTQYF.

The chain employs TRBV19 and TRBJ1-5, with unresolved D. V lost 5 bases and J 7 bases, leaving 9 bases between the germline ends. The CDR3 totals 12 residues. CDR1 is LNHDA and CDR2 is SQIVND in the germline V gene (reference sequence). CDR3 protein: CASSLLRQPQHF. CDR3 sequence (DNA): TGTGCCAGTAGTCTCTTGCGACAGCCCCAGCATTTT.

The CDR3, as DNA: TGCAGTGCTAGTAACCCAGTAAGGATGGAGCTGTTTTTT. It specifies CSASNPVRMELFF. V is TRBV20-1 and J is TRBJ2-2; D is ambiguous. V lost 3 bases to trimming and J lost 10 bases, with 15 bases between them. CDR3 length equals 13 residues. The V gene's germline CDR1 is DFQATT and CDR2 SNEGSKA (reference sequence).

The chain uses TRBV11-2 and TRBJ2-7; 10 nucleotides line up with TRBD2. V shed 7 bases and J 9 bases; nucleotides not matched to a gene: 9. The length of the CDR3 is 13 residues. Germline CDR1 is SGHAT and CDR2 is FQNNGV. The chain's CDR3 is CASMGTSGASQYF. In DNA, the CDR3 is TGTGCCAGCATGGGCACTAGCGGGGCGTCGCAGTACTTC.

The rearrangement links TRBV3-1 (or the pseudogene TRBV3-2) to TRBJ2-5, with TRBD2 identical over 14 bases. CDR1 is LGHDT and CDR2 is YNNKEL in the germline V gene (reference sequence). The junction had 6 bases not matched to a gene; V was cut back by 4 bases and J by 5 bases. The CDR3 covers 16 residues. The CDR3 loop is CASSPWTSGGRETQYF. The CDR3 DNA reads TGTGCCAGCAGCCCCTGGACTAGCGGGGGGAGGGAGACCCAGTACTTC.

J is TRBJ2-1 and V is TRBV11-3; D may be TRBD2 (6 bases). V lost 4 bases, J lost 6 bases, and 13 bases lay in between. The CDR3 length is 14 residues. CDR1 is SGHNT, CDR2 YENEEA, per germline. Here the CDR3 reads CASSSGDSSNEQFF. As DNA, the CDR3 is TGTGCCAGCAGCTCGGGAGACAGCAGCAATGAGCAGTTCTTC.

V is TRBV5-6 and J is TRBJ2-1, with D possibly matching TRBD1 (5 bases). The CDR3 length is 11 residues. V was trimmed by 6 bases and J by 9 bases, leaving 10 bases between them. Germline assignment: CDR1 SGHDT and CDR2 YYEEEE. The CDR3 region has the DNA TGTGCCAGCACCAGGGTTGGTGAGCAGTTCTTC. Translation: CASTRVGEQFF.

The CDR3 reads CASSYRGYSGNTIYF. The CDR3 DNA reads as TGTGCCAGCAGTTACAGGGGGTATAGTGGAAACACCATATATTTT. The J gene is TRBJ1-3, the V gene TRBV6-5; tentative D call: TRBD1 (6 bases). CDR3 length: 15 residues. V lost 2 bases and J 3 bases, leaving 11 bases between the germline ends. Germline V gene sequence: CDR1 MNHEY, CDR2 SVGAGI.

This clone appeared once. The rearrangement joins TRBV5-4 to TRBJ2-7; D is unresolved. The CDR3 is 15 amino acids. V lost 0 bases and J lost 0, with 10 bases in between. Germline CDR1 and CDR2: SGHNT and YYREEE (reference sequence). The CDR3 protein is CASSLGSPSSYEQYF. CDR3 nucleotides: TGTGCCAGCAGCTTGGGCAGCCCCAGCTCCTACGAGCAGTACTTC.

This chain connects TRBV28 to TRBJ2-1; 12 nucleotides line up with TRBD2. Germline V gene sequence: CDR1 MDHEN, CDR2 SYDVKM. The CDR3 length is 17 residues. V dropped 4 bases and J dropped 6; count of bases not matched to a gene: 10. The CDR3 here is CASSSFLTSGGGNEQFF. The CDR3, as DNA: TGTGCCAGCAGTTCCTTCTTGACTAGCGGGGGTGGCAATGAGCAGTTCTTC. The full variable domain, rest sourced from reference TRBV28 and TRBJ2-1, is DVKVTQSSRYLVKRTGEKVFLECVQDMDHENMFWYRQDPGLGLRLIYFSYDVKMKEKGDIPEGYSVSREKKERFSLILESASTNQTSMYLCASSSFLTSGGGNEQFFGPGTRLTVL.